This TCR beta chain originates from a study of response to subunit inactivated influenza vaccine. Study-wide results and limits: A suggestion made by the authors is that each seasonal influenza vaccination recruits few new T cells.

V lost 0 bases, J lost 5 bases, and 17 bases lay in between. CDR1 and CDR2 from the germline V gene are ENHRY and SYGVKD. The CDR3 consists of 16 residues. In its sample, this clonotype was seen a few times. Its cognate antigen is unknown. Via MiXCR, TCRdb re-called the RT-PCR reads, giving one row per CDR3 protein. In the table there are roughly 670,000 distinct CDR3 sequences, about 14% of which are singletons. The sample in question was PBMCs from blood, obtained approximately 15 days before vaccination. This clonotype was sampled from a man aged 50-60 years who received an inactivated influenza vaccine. This rearrangement joins TRBV10-3 to TRBJ2-7; D is perhaps TRBD1 (7 bases). Here the CDR3 reads CAISESIGGPGDEQYF. In DNA form, the CDR3 reads TGTGCCATCAGTGAGTCGATAGGGGGCCCGGGGGACGAGCAGTACTTC.